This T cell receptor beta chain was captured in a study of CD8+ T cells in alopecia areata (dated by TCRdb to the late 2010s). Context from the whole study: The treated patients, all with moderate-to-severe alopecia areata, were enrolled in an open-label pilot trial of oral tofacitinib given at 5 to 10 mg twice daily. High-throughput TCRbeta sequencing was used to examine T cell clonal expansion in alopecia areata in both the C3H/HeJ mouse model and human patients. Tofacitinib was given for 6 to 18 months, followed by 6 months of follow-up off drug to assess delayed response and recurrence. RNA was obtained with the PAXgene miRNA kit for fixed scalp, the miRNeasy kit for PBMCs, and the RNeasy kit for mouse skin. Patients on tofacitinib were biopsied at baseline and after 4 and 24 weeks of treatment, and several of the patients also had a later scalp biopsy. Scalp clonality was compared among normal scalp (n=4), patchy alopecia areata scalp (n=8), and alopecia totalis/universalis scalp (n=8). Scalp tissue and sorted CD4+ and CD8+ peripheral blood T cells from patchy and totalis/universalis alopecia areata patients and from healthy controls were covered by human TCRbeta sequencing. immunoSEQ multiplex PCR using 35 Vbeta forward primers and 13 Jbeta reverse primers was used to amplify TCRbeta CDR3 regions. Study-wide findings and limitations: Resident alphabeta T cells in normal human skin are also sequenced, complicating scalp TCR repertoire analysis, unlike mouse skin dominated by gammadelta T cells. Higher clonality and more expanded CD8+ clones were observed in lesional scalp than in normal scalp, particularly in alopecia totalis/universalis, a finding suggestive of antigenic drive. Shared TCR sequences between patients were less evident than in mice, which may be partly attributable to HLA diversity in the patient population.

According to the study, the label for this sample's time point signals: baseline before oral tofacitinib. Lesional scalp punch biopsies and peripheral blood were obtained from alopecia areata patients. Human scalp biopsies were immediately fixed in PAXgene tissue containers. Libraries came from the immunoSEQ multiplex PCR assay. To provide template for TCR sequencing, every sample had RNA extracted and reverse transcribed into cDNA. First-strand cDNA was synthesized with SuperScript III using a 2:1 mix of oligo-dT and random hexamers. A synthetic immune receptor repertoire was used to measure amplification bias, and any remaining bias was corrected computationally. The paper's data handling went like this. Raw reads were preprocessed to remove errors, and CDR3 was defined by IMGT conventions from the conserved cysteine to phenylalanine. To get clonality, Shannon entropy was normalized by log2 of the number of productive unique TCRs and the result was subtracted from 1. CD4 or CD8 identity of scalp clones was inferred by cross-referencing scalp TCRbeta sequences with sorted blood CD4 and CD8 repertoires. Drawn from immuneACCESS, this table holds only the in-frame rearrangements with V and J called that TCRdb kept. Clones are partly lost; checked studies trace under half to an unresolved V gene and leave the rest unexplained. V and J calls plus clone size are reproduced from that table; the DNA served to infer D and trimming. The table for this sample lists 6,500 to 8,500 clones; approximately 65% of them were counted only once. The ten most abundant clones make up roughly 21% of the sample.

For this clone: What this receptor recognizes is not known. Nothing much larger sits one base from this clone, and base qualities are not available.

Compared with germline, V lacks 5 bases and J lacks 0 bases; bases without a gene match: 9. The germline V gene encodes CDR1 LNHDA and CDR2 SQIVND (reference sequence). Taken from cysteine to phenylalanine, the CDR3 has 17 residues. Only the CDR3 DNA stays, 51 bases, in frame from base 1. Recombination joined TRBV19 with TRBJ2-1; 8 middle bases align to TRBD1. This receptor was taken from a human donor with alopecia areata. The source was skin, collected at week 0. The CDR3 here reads CASSRDRPRSSYNEQFF. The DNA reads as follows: TGTGCCAGTAGTCGGGACAGGCCAAGGAGCTCCTACAATGAGCAGTTCTTC.